This is a list of T cell receptor beta chains from one sample in a study of blood T cell repertoires in COVID-19. Clones were read by immunoSEQ multiplex PCR, and TCRdb kept only the in-frame ones, dropping some. The sample shows about 92,000 clones, roughly 80% of them seen only once. Sample: peripheral blood. These TCRs come from a man aged 50 to 60 who had recovered from COVID-19. Both conserved end residues are part of each CDR3. A D gene is named only where the DNA matches it firmly. Size is omitted from some rows. Given values are once, few, many or a class for expanded clones.

d_gene,j_gene,v_gene,abundance,CDR3aa,CDR3nt
NA,TRBJ2-1,TRBV6-5,NA,CASSHTNEQFF,TGTGCCAGCAGTCACACCAATGAGCAGTTCTTC
TRBD2,TRBJ2-1,TRBV9,few,CASSPLSGGTNNEQFF,TGTGCCAGCAGCCCCCTTAGCGGGGGAACTAACAATGAGCAGTTCTTC
TRBD1,TRBJ1-4,TRBV6-5,NA,CASMRGQGEKLFF,TGTGCCAGCATGAGGGGGCAGGGCGAAAAACTGTTTTTT
NA,TRBJ2-1,TRBV14,NA,CASSQDTRGNEQFF,TGTGCCAGCAGCCAAGACACCAGGGGCAATGAGCAGTTCTTC
NA,TRBJ2-1,TRBV7-2,once,CASGINQYEQFF,TGTGCCAGCGGCATCAACCAGTATGAGCAGTTCTTC
TRBD1,TRBJ1-5,TRBV30,NA,CAWSGGGWDRGNQPQHF,TGTGCCTGGAGTGGAGGTGGGTGGGACAGGGGCAATCAGCCCCAGCATTTT
TRBD1,TRBJ2-6,TRBV19,NA,CASSTRDRGLGANVLTF,TGTGCCAGTAGTACCCGGGACAGGGGGCTTGGGGCCAACGTCCTGACTTTC
TRBD1,TRBJ1-1,TRBV14,NA,CASSLYRDSVQAFF,TGTGCCAGCAGCCTTTACCGGGACAGCGTACAAGCTTTCTTT
TRBD1,TRBJ1-2,TRBV6-5,once,CATLWTGANYGYTF,TGTGCCACCCTGTGGACAGGCGCTAACTATGGCTACACCTTC
NA,TRBJ2-5,TRBV24-1,NA,CATSGREETQYF,TGTGCCACCAGTGGAAGAGAAGAGACCCAGTACTTC
NA,TRBJ2-7,TRBV19,NA,CASAQTSYEQYF,TGTGCCAGTGCACAGACCAGCTACGAGCAGTACTTC
NA,TRBJ1-2,TRBV27,NA,CASSLQANYGYTF,TGTGCCAGCAGTTTACAGGCGAACTATGGCTACACCTTC
NA,TRBJ1-2,TRBV5-1,NA,CASSLEPGNYGYTF,TGCGCCAGCAGCTTGGAGCCAGGGAACTATGGCTACACCTTC
NA,TRBJ2-3,TRBV18,few,CASSPLRVTGDTQYF,TGTGCCAGCTCACCACTACGGGTGACGGGAGATACGCAGTATTTT
TRBD2,TRBJ2-7,TRBV6-6,NA,CASSTGLAGYEQYF,TGTGCCAGCAGTACGGGACTAGCGGGTTACGAGCAGTACTTC
TRBD2,TRBJ2-5,TRBV4-3,NA,CASSQESGLAGETQYF,TGCGCCAGCAGCCAAGAATCAGGACTAGCCGGGGAGACCCAGTACTTC
TRBD1,TRBJ1-4,TRBV6-1,NA,CASSEVVGQGVTNEKLFF,TGTGCCAGCAGTGAAGTCGTGGGACAGGGAGTAACTAATGAAAAACTGTTTTTT
TRBD2,TRBJ2-7,TRBV5-1,NA,CASSLELAGRHSYEQYF,TGCGCCAGCAGCTTGGAGCTAGCGGGACGCCATTCCTACGAGCAGTACTTC
NA,TRBJ1-2,TRBV28,NA,CASTRSGGYTF,TGTGCCAGCACCCGATCGGGTGGCTACACCTTC
TRBD1,TRBJ1-6,TRBV10-1,NA,CASSGQGNSPLHF,TGCGCCAGCAGCGGACAGGGTAATTCACCCCTCCACTTT
TRBD2,TRBJ2-7,TRBV6-5,NA,CASRPHSGKTYEQYF,TGTGCCAGCAGGCCCCATAGCGGGAAGACCTACGAGCAGTACTTC
NA,TRBJ2-5,TRBV24-1,NA,CATKSQGNQETQYF,TGTGCCACCAAATCCCAGGGCAACCAAGAGACCCAGTACTTC
TRBD2,TRBJ2-3,TRBV2,NA,CASSGVGGTTDTQYF,TGTGCCAGCAGTGGGGTCGGGGGGACCACAGATACGCAGTATTTT
TRBD1,TRBJ1-4,TRBV2,NA,CAGREGAKTNEKLFF,TGTGCCGGCCGAGAGGGGGCCAAAACTAATGAAAAACTGTTTTTT
TRBD1,TRBJ2-3,TRBV10-3,few,CASKDRQATDTQYF,TGTGCCTCTAAGGACAGGCAGGCGACAGATACGCAGTATTTT
TRBD1,TRBJ1-6,TRBV10-3,few,CATRDSLDSPLHF,TGTGCCACCCGGGACAGTTTAGATTCACCCCTCCACTTT
TRBD2,TRBJ2-2,TRBV7-9,NA,CASTLGLAGANTGELFF,TGTGCCAGCACCCTAGGACTAGCGGGAGCAAACACCGGGGAGCTGTTTTTT
TRBD2,TRBJ2-3,TRBV10-3,NA,CAISEGREGQDTQYF,TGTGCCATCAGTGAAGGGCGGGAGGGCCAAGATACGCAGTATTTT
TRBD1,TRBJ1-6,TRBV30,few,CACPQGASYNSPLHF,TGTGCCTGCCCACAGGGGGCTTCCTATAATTCACCCCTCCACTTT
NA,TRBJ2-3,TRBV9,NA,CASSAPRSASTDTQYF,TGTGCCAGCAGCGCCCCGCGAAGTGCTAGCACAGATACGCAGTATTTT
NA,TRBJ2-3,TRBV6-5,NA,CASSYRGTTDTQYF,TGTGCCAGCAGTTATCGGGGGACCACAGATACGCAGTATTTT
TRBD1,TRBJ1-4,TRBV27,NA,CASWDRPEKLFF,TGTGCCAGCTGGGACAGGCCTGAAAAACTGTTTTTT
TRBD1,TRBJ2-7,TRBV24-1,NA,CATSDQTGTGSNEQYF,TGTGCCACCAGTGATCAAACAGGGACAGGATCCAACGAGCAGTACTTC
NA,TRBJ2-5,TRBV19,NA,CASSISSQETQYF,TGTGCCAGTAGTATAAGCTCCCAAGAGACCCAGTACTTC
TRBD2,TRBJ2-3,TRBV7-2,NA,CASSLGRGGRRDTQYF,TGTGCCAGCAGCTTAGGCCGGGGGGGCCGTAGAGATACGCAGTATTTT
NA,TRBJ1-1,TRBV2,few,CASSPHPTVLYEAFF,TGTGCCAGCAGTCCCCATCCGACAGTTTTGTATGAAGCTTTCTTT
NA,TRBJ1-4,TRBV19,NA,CASRGEGNEKLFF,TGTGCCAGTAGGGGTGAGGGTAACGAAAAACTGTTTTTT
TRBD2,TRBJ2-3,TRBV4-3,NA,CASSQQTSGDFGDTQYF,TGCGCCAGCAGCCAACAGACTAGCGGGGACTTCGGGGATACGCAGTATTTT
NA,TRBJ1-2,TRBV6-5,NA,CASKGMGGYTF,TGTGCCAGCAAGGGGATGGGAGGCTACACCTTC
TRBD1,TRBJ1-1,TRBV19,once,CASSSRFGQGESSTEAFF,TGTGCCAGTAGTTCGCGATTCGGACAGGGGGAATCAAGCACTGAAGCTTTCTTT
TRBD1,TRBJ1-2,TRBV6-2/TRBV6-3,NA,CASSYGDRGLGGYTF,TGTGCCAGCAGTTACGGGGACAGGGGGCTCGGAGGCTACACCTTC
TRBD2,TRBJ2-3,TRBV5-1,NA,CASSVSGGAVNTQYF,TGCGCCAGCAGCGTTAGCGGGGGGGCCGTTAATACGCAGTATTTT
NA,TRBJ1-1,TRBV28,NA,CASIPGGAGRTEAFF,TGTGCCAGCATCCCGGGGGGAGCAGGGAGGACTGAAGCTTTCTTT
NA,TRBJ2-7,TRBV6-5,NA,CASRGRDTYEQYF,TGTGCCAGCAGGGGGCGGGATACCTACGAGCAGTACTTC
NA,TRBJ2-5,TRBV14,once,CASSRRVETQYF,TGTGCCAGCAGCCGGCGGGTGGAGACCCAGTACTTC